This TCR beta chain comes out of a study of shared T cell receptors in the human thymus. The method was immunoSEQ multiplex PCR; TCRdb's version includes in-frame clones alone and lacks a portion of them. The data contain roughly 500,000 clones, around 82% of them singletons. A further study also used this sample, focusing on human thymus T cells. That work states: Thymus pieces cut out during corrective heart surgery were the tissue that was used.

The sequenced material came from thymocytes. The TCR was taken from a boy under two years old with a congenital heart defect.

CDR3 DNA sequence: TGTGCCAGCAGCTCTTGGAGGGACAGAGAAAAACTGTTTTTT. Residues: CASSSWRDREKLFF. The chain carries TRBV7-9 and TRBJ1-4, with 7 positions matching TRBD1. The germline gives CDR1 SEHNR, CDR2 FQNEAQ (reference sequence). The CDR3 runs 14 residues. Trimming at V came to 4 bases and at J to 8 bases, leaving 7 bases not matched to a gene.